The 17 T cell receptor beta chains reported below all come from one sample, sequenced in a study of T-cell reconstitution after alpha-beta-depleted transplantation in children. Unique molecular identifiers were incorporated into the prepared TCRbeta library. TCRdb reprocessed the PCR reads with MiXCR, giving one entry per CDR3 protein. The sample consists of just under 150,000 distinct CDR3 sequences, about 8.8% of them appearing once. The input for sequencing was PBMCs, mostly from graft donor cells, taken 180 days after TCRalphabeta/CD19-depleted stem cell transplant. The receptors were gathered from a female patient between 2 and 15 years old who had a stem cell transplant for congenital amegakaryocytic thrombocytopenia, so the T cells may come from the graft donor.

This rearrangement joins TRBV5-5 to TRBJ2-5; possible D gene TRBD2, 5 bases. CDR3 length: 14 amino acids. Looked up from germline, CDR1 is SGHKS and CDR2 is YYEKEE (reference sequence). Trimming shortened V by 1 base and J by 0 bases, and 7 bases separated the two germline ends. CDR3 sequence reads: CASSLPGNQETQYF. The CDR3, as DNA: TGTGCCAGCAGCTTGCCCGGGAACCAAGAGACCCAGTACTTC.

This clonotype was seen only a few times. This chain connects TRBV15 to TRBJ1-1, with TRBD1 identical over 10 bases. CDR1 and CDR2 (germline): LNHNV, YYDKDF (reference sequence). The CDR3 is 18 residues long. Trimming took 5 bases from V and 0 from J; bases not matched to a gene: 12. The CDR3 DNA reads as TGTGCCACCAGCCCTGACACGACAGGGGGCCTCATGAACACTGAAGCTTTCTTT. Protein product: CATSPDTTGGLMNTEAFF.

The chain is built from TRBV5-4 and TRBJ2-1; tentative D call: TRBD2 (6 bases). There are 15 residues in the CDR3. Germline V lookup: CDR1 SGHNT, CDR2 YYREEE (reference sequence). V gave up 4 bases and J gave up 2 bases, with 13 bases separating them. CDR3 protein: CASSQRSGTYNEQFF. Written as DNA, the CDR3 is TGTGCCAGCAGCCAACGTAGCGGAACCTACAATGAGCAGTTCTTC. Together with reference TRBV5-4 and TRBJ2-1, the CDR3 gives the full variable domain: ETGVTQSPTHLIKTRGQQVTLRCSSQSGHNTVSWYQQALGQGPQFIFQYYREEENGRGNFPPRFSGLQFPNYSSELNVNALELDDSALYLCASSQRSGTYNEQFFGPGTRLTVL.

In this sample, this clonotype turned up a few times. Here the CDR3 DNA reads TGCAGTGCTCGTGGACTAGCGGGAGGGTCGAACACCGGGGAGCTGTTTTTT. This sequence encodes CSARGLAGGSNTGELFF. This chain joins TRBV20-1 and TRBJ2-2; 15 bases match TRBD2. The CDR3 length is 17 residues. Germline V lookup: CDR1 DFQATT, CDR2 SNEGSKA (reference sequence). V trimming: 5 bases; J trimming: 0 bases; junction bases outside the gene matches: 4.

This clonotype was seen a few times. DNA of the CDR3: TGTGCCAGTACCTCCCCAGGGACAGGGGGCCTCGAGCAGTACTTC. Amino acids: CASTSPGTGGLEQYF. The rearrangement joins TRBV19 to TRBJ2-7; TRBD1 aligns across 12 bases. There are 15 residues in the CDR3. Unmatched junction bases numbered 10, after V lost 7 bases and J lost 6 bases. Germline-derived CDR1 and CDR2 are LNHDA and SQIVND (reference sequence).

This clonotype was recorded many times. V usage is TRBV10-1 and J usage is TRBJ2-3; 9 bases fit TRBD1. Germline CDR1 reads WNHNN; CDR2 reads SYGVQD (reference sequence). Germline trimming cut 0 bases from V and 3 bases from J; bases unmatched to any gene: 1. The CDR3 contains 15 residues. The CDR3 region is CASSESGTGTDTQYF. The CDR3 region has the DNA TGCGCCAGCAGTGAGTCAGGGACAGGGACAGATACGCAGTATTTT.

The table lists this clonotype with a few counts. The J gene is TRBJ2-1, the V gene TRBV10-3, with D possibly being TRBD1 or TRBD2 (5 bases each). Germline loops: CDR1 ENHRY, CDR2 SYGVKD. Trimming cost V 4 bases and J 0 bases, with 10 bases left between them. The CDR3 consists of 15 residues. The CDR3 region is CAISGIGASYNEQFF. As DNA, the CDR3 is TGTGCCATCAGTGGTATCGGGGCCTCCTACAATGAGCAGTTCTTC.

This clonotype has a count of ten or more. This chain connects TRBV7-9 to TRBJ1-2; 12 bases line up with TRBD1. J gave up 1 base and V 1 base, and 4 bases lay outside the gene matches. This CDR3 region has 17 residues. Germline CDR1 reads SEHNR; CDR2 reads FQNEAQ (reference sequence). CDR3 nucleotide sequence: TGTGCCAGCAGCTTAGGGGGACAGGGGGCTCTTAACTATGGCTACACCTTC. It codes for CASSLGGQGALNYGYTF.

This rearrangement joins TRBV10-2 to TRBJ2-7; TRBD2 matches 12 bases. V was clipped by 7 bases and J by 1 base; unmatched bases: 2. Germline lookup yields CDR1 WSHSY and CDR2 SAAADI. This CDR3 has 14 amino acids. The CDR3 region has the DNA TGCGCCAGCACTGGACTAGCGGGGTCCTACGAGCAGTACTTC. It encodes CASTGLAGSYEQYF.

The sample holds many counts of this clonotype. This sequence joins TRBV20-1 and TRBJ2-7; D is ambiguous. The CDR3 extends over 14 amino acids. V dropped 5 bases and J dropped 2 bases, with 16 bases sitting between them. Germline V gene lookup returns CDR1 DFQATT and CDR2 SNEGSKA (reference sequence). This chain's CDR3 is CSAGPPDAAYEQYF. CDR3 bases: TGCAGTGCTGGCCCCCCGGACGCCGCCTACGAGCAGTACTTC.

This clonotype was recorded many times. This chain links TRBV11-2 with TRBJ2-3, with D unresolved. The germline V gene encodes CDR1 SGHAT and CDR2 FQNNGV. The CDR3 runs 15 residues. V dropped 3 bases and J dropped 0 bases, with 10 bases sitting between them. The CDR3 reads CASSFAALSTDTQYF. The DNA of the CDR3 is TGTGCCAGCAGCTTTGCAGCGTTGAGCACAGATACGCAGTATTTT. The complete variable domain, with remaining parts taken from reference TRBV11-2 and TRBJ2-3, reads EAGVAQSPRYKIIEKRQSVAFWCNPISGHATLYWYQQILGQGPKLLIQFQNNGVVDDSQLPKDRFSAERLKGVDSTLKIQPAKLEDSAVYLCASSFAALSTDTQYFGPGTRLTVL.

The genes are TRBV30 and TRBJ2-7, with TRBD2 matching 7 bases. The CDR3 consists of 13 residues. Germline assignment: CDR1 GTSNPN and CDR2 SVGIG (reference sequence). The trim removed 4 bases at V and 5 bases at J, leaving 8 bases unmatched. CDR3 DNA: TGTGCCTGGACGAGCGGGGCCTGGGACGAGCAGTACTTC. Translation gives CAWTSGAWDEQYF.

There are a few counts of this clonotype. This chain uses TRBV19 with TRBJ2-1; 7 bases align to TRBD1. Trimming at V came to 3 bases and at J to 4 bases, leaving 9 bases not matched to a gene. CDR1 and CDR2 (germline): LNHDA, SQIVND (reference sequence). The CDR3 length is 16 residues. The CDR3 loop is CASSILQARGYNEQFF. In DNA, the CDR3 is TGTGCCAGTAGTATTCTTCAGGCCAGGGGGTACAATGAGCAGTTCTTC.

This chain joins TRBV19 and TRBJ2-7; D is unclear. This CDR3 has 12 residues. V lost 6 bases and J 7 bases, leaving 13 bases between the germline ends. Germline CDR1 LNHDA, CDR2 SQIVND (reference sequence). As DNA, the CDR3 is TGTGCCAGTAGAACCGGGCAAGGGGAGCAGTACTTC. It encodes CASRTGQGEQYF.

The gene calls are TRBV6-2 or TRBV6-3 and TRBJ2-7; maybe TRBD2 (5 bases). V gave up 8 bases and J gave up 2 bases, with 16 bases separating them. Germline V gene sequence: CDR1 MNHEY, CDR2 SVGEGT. This CDR3 contains 14 residues. The CDR3 DNA reads as TGTGCCAGCCTTGAGGGCAGGAAAACCTACGAGCAGTACTTC. This translates into CASLEGRKTYEQYF.

This clonotype was seen ten or more times. The V gene is TRBV5-1, the J gene TRBJ2-7; 10 nucleotides line up with TRBD2. The CDR3 loop spans 16 amino acids. CDR1 and CDR2 (germline): SGHRS, YFSETQ. Trimming took 0 bases from V and 0 from J; bases not matched to a gene: 3. The CDR3 protein is CASSLGLAGSSYEQYF. In DNA, the CDR3 is TGCGCCAGCAGCTTGGGACTAGCGGGTAGCTCCTACGAGCAGTACTTC.

Many counts were recorded for this clonotype. This rearrangement joins TRBV12-3 or TRBV12-4 to TRBJ1-2, with no clear D. V lost 3 bases and J lost 4, with 12 bases in between. This CDR3 is built from 14 residues. The DNA of the CDR3 is TGTGCCAGCAGTTTTGGTCGGTTGGGCTATGGCTACACCTTC. Translated: CASSFGRLGYGYTF.